The 30 T cell receptor beta chains below come from one sample, sequenced in a study of breast tumors, draining lymph nodes, adjacent tissues. TCRdb recomputed calls from the multiplex PCR reads with MiXCR, one row per CDR3 protein. The table shows under 70,000 distinct CDR3 sequences, with roughly 40% occurring only once. The specimen was breast tumor tissue. The receptors were gathered from a female donor with breast cancer. Some clones in this sample may be carry-over from other donors' samples.

This clonotype was seen ten or more times. The chain recombines TRBV2 with TRBJ1-2, with a tentative D call TRBD1 (5 bases). Deletions cut 7 bases from V and 2 bases from J, with 8 bases between. In germline, CDR1 is SNHLY, CDR2 FYNNEI. The CDR3 is made up of 12 amino acids. The CDR3, as DNA: TGTGCCAGCATATGGGGGAACTATGGCTACACCTTC. It encodes CASIWGNYGYTF.

In this sample, this clonotype turned up many times. Germline and junction disagree at one end, which may indicate a read error. The chain is built from TRBV5-1 and TRBJ1-5, with D possibly TRBD1 on 5 matching bases. The CDR3 is made up of 15 amino acids. Per the germline V gene, CDR1 is SGHRS and CDR2 is YFSETQ. Written as DNA, the CDR3 is TGCGCCAGCAGCTTGGCGGGGGAAAGCAGTCAGCCCCAGCATTTT. Translation gives CASSLAGESSQPQHF.

Many counts were recorded for this clonotype. The chain combines TRBV19 with TRBJ2-4, with 10 bases matching TRBD2. Germline V gives CDR1 LNHDA, CDR2 SQIVND (reference sequence). The CDR3 is made up of 11 amino acids. J was trimmed by 16 bases and V by 9 bases; bases with no gene match: 9. The CDR3 here is CASRLAGGLYF. CDR3 DNA: TGTGCCAGCAGATTAGCGGGAGGCCTCTACTTC.

CDR3 residues: CSQEVGRIANEQFF. The CDR3 nucleotides read TGCAGCCAAGAGGTCGGTCGTATAGCCAATGAGCAGTTCTTC. The rearrangement uses TRBV29-1 and TRBJ2-1; D remains ambiguous. Per the germline V gene, CDR1 is SQVTM and CDR2 is ANQGSEA. Trimming cost V 8 bases and J 6 bases, with 20 bases left between them. This CDR3 has 14 residues.

This chain links TRBV7-2 with TRBJ2-7; 13 bases align to TRBD2. The CDR3 totals 14 residues. From germline, CDR1 is SGHTA and CDR2 FQGNSA. Trimming cost V 5 bases and J 7 bases; bases outside gene matches: 5. The CDR3 region has the DNA TGTGCCAGCAGCGGACTAGCGGGAGCGGAAGAGCAGTACTTC. Residues: CASSGLAGAEEQYF.

This sequence joins TRBV20-1 and TRBJ2-7; 7 nucleotides align to TRBD1. This CDR3 contains 17 residues. Germline CDR1 DFQATT, CDR2 SNEGSKA (reference sequence). V lost 6 bases, J lost 3 bases, and 20 bases stayed unmatched. CDR3 sequence: CSASSSLDGTENYEQYF. The CDR3, as DNA: TGCAGTGCCAGCAGCTCCCTGGACGGGACAGAAAACTACGAGCAGTACTTC.

As to this clonotype: A single base separates this from a much larger clone, so it may be a read error. The conserved final phenylalanine or tryptophan is absent from the CDR3, which likely points to a read error. V and J are TRBV10-1 and TRBJ2-3; D remains unclear. The CDR3 spans 14 residues. Per the germline V gene, CDR1 is WNHNN and CDR2 is SYGVQD (reference sequence). The CDR3 region has the DNA TGTGCCAGCAGTTACCGACCCTCTACAGATACGCAGTATCTT. Its protein product is CASSYRPSTDTQYL.

Comments on this clonotype: An end of the junction does not agree with germline; a read error may underlie this. This CDR3 reads CASGLTGTGGNTGELFF. The CDR3 coding sequence is TGCGCCAGCGGCTTAACCGGGACAGGGGGCAACACCGGGGAGCTGTTTTTT. V and J are TRBV5-1 and TRBJ2-2; TRBD1 matches 12 bases. This CDR3 is built from 17 residues. Germline V gene data show CDR1 as SGHRS and CDR2 as YFSETQ.

The chain carries TRBV20-1 and TRBJ1-2; D perhaps matches TRBD1 (5 bases). The ends were cut back, 3 bases at V and 3 bases at J, with 26 bases in the middle. CDR1 is DFQATT, CDR2 SNEGSKA, per germline (reference sequence). The CDR3 loop spans 18 amino acids. CDR3 loop: CSARRSGGKSEQYYGYTF. The CDR3 DNA follows: TGCAGTGCTAGGCGTAGCGGGGGGAAGAGCGAGCAGTACTATGGCTACACCTTC.

There are many counts of this clonotype. This rearrangement joins TRBV6-6 to TRBJ2-7; TRBD1 matches 9 bases. Germline trimming cut 5 bases from V and 4 bases from J; bases unmatched to any gene: 12. CDR3 length equals 16 residues. Germline V gives CDR1 MNHNY, CDR2 SVGAGI (reference sequence). CDR3 region: CASSGLRDREPYEQYF. CDR3 DNA sequence: TGTGCCAGCAGTGGACTCCGGGACAGGGAGCCTTACGAGCAGTACTTC.

Concerning this clonotype itself: The junction shows a germline mismatch at one end, possibly a read error. The chain employs TRBV13 and TRBJ2-7; D ambiguous. Germline CDR1 PRHDT, CDR2 FYEKMQ (reference sequence). The CDR3 consists of 14 residues. The chain's CDR3 is CASSLPGSAYEQCF. CDR3 in DNA: TGTGCCAGCAGCTTACCAGGATCAGCTTACGAGCAGTGCTTC.

In this sample, this clonotype turned up a few times. The V call is TRBV19, the J call TRBJ1-1; TRBD1 might be the D (6 bases). V was shortened by 8 bases and J by 1 base, with 14 bases between the two germline ends. The CDR3 has 14 residues. In germline, CDR1 is LNHDA, CDR2 SQIVND (reference sequence). CDR3 sequence (DNA): TGTGCCAGTTATAGGGGGAGAGGGAACACTGAAGCTTTCTTT. Its protein product is CASYRGRGNTEAFF.

This clonotype was detected many times. The rearrangement links TRBV6-6 to TRBJ2-7, with 11 positions matching TRBD2. The V segment lost 7 bases and the J segment 3 bases; nucleotides outside the gene matches: 11. The CDR3 is 16 amino acids. Germline CDR1 MNHNY, CDR2 SVGAGI (reference sequence). The CDR3, as DNA: TGTGCCAGCATCCACGTGGGGACTAGCGGTTACTACGAGCAGTACTTC. This gives the protein CASIHVGTSGYYEQYF.

The gene calls are TRBV7-9 and TRBJ2-5; 9 bases line up with TRBD1. This CDR3 is 15 amino acids long. Germline-derived CDR1 and CDR2 are SEHNR and FQNEAQ (reference sequence). Trimming cost V 5 bases and J 5 bases; bases outside gene matches: 9. Here the CDR3 reads CASSLRDREGETQYF. The CDR3 coding sequence is TGTGCCAGCAGCCTCAGGGACAGGGAGGGGGAGACCCAGTACTTC. The whole variable domain, remainder taken from reference TRBV7-9 and TRBJ2-5, is DTGVSQNPRHKITKRGQNVTFRCDPISEHNRLYWYRQTLGQGPEFLTYFQNEAQLEKSRLLSDRFSAERPKGSFSTLEIQRTEQGDSAMYLCASSLRDREGETQYFGPGTRLLVL.

This clonotype was recorded at least ten times. J is TRBJ2-1 and V is TRBV20-1, with 8 positions matching TRBD2. V lost 6 bases to trimming and J lost 0 bases; unmatched junction nucleotides: 7. CDR1 DFQATT and CDR2 SNEGSKA come from the germline V gene (reference sequence). CDR3 size: 15 residues. CDR3 amino acids: CSARTSGSSYNEQFF. CDR3 nucleotide sequence: TGCAGTGCACGTACTAGCGGAAGCTCCTACAATGAGCAGTTCTTC.

The chain couples TRBV9 to TRBJ2-3; TRBD2 agrees at 8 bases. The CDR3 has 14 residues. Germline V gene sequence: CDR1 SGDLS, CDR2 YYNGEE. The trim removed 0 bases at V and 11 bases at J, leaving 8 bases unmatched. The CDR3: CASSVETSGNEQYF. Written as DNA, the CDR3 is TGTGCCAGCAGCGTAGAAACTAGCGGCAATGAGCAGTATTTT.

This clonotype was recorded many times. V and J are TRBV6-2 or TRBV6-3 and TRBJ1-2, with D maybe TRBD1 (5 bases). Trimming stripped 6 bases from V and 2 bases from J, with 10 bases between. The CDR3 is made up of 13 amino acids. CDR1 and CDR2 from the germline V gene are MNHEY and SVGEGT. CDR3 in amino acids: CASRDRVNYGYTF. The CDR3 bases are TGTGCCAGCAGAGACAGAGTCAACTATGGCTACACCTTC.

This clonotype showed up many times. The J gene is TRBJ2-7, the V gene TRBV5-1; D tentatively reads TRBD1 or TRBD2 (5 bases each). Per the germline V gene, CDR1 is SGHRS and CDR2 is YFSETQ. Trimming stripped 3 bases from V and 6 bases from J, with 16 bases between. This CDR3 has 14 residues. The CDR3 region is CASSSDVGVSEQYF. The CDR3 DNA reads TGCGCCAGCAGCTCGGACGTGGGGGTCTCCGAGCAGTACTTC.

This clonotype has a count of ten or more. The chain employs TRBV20-1 and TRBJ1-1; 7 positions match TRBD1. The CDR3 is 12 amino acids. Germline CDR1 is DFQATT and CDR2 is SNEGSKA (reference sequence). The trim removed 4 bases at V and 4 bases at J, leaving 3 bases unmatched. The chain's CDR3 is CSANRGVTEAFF. The CDR3 DNA reads as TGCAGTGCTAACAGGGGAGTCACTGAAGCTTTCTTT.

About this clonotype itself: Because it lacks the conserved phenylalanine or tryptophan at the end, this CDR3 is likely a read error. The DNA is omitted, as the CDR3 cannot be located on it reliably, and the CDR3 follows TCRdb's listing. The chain recombines TRBV29-1 with TRBJ1-4. Per the germline V gene, CDR1 is SQVTM and CDR2 is ANQGSEA. The CDR3 region is 8 residues in length, termini included. CDR3 protein: CSVEDTVR.

This clonotype occurred many times. CDR3 region: CASSEASADWSTDTQYF. The DNA of the CDR3 is TGTGCCAGCAGTGAAGCATCGGCAGATTGGAGCACAGATACGCAGTATTTT. This rearrangement joins TRBV2 to TRBJ2-3; D is unresolved. The CDR3 has 17 residues. Germline loops: CDR1 SNHLY, CDR2 FYNNEI. V was pared by 0 bases and J by 0 bases, with 13 bases between.

There are many counts of this clonotype. The chain links TRBV5-6 to TRBJ1-2; D is perhaps TRBD1 (5 bases). The V gene lost 4 bases and the J gene lost 2 bases, with 21 bases spanning the gap. The length of the CDR3 is 17 residues. CDR1 and CDR2 from the germline V gene are SGHDT and YYEEEE. Written as DNA, the CDR3 is TGTGCCAGCAGCCTAGATTGGTTGGGGGAAACCAACTATGGCTACACCTTC. Translated: CASSLDWLGETNYGYTF. The entire variable domain, with the rest obtained from reference TRBV5-6 and TRBJ1-2, is as follows: DAGVTQSPTHLIKTRGQQVTLRCSPKSGHDTVSWYQQALGQGPQFIFQYYEEEERQRGNFPDRFSGHQFPNYSSELNVNALLLGDSALYLCASSLDWLGETNYGYTFGSGTRLTVV.

This clonotype was seen at least ten times. The rearrangement links TRBV7-8 to TRBJ1-3, with D perhaps TRBD1 (5 bases). The CDR3 totals 16 residues. Trimming took 2 bases from V and 5 from J, leaving 16 bases between them. CDR1 is SGHVS and CDR2 is FQNEAQ in the germline V gene. The CDR3 loop reads CASSLRLGHLRNTIYF. In nucleotides, the CDR3 is TGTGCCAGCAGCTTACGCCTCGGACACTTGCGAAACACCATATATTTT. Filled out from reference TRBV7-8 and TRBJ1-3, the complete variable domain reads GAGVSQSPRYKVAKRGQDVALRCDPISGHVSLFWYQQALGQGPEFLTYFQNEAQLDKSGLPSDRFFAERPEGSVSTLKIQRTQQEDSAVYLCASSLRLGHLRNTIYFGEGSWLTVV.

This chain uses TRBV11-2 with TRBJ1-6; D remains ambiguous. The germline gives CDR1 SGHAT, CDR2 FQNNGV. Deletions cut 2 bases from V and 6 bases from J, with 14 bases between. CDR3 size: 16 residues. CDR3 in DNA: TGTGCCAGCAGCTTAAGTAGCGGGAGAGGTAATTCACCCCTCCACTTT. This sequence encodes CASSLSSGRGNSPLHF.

There are a few counts of this clonotype. This may be a read error, as it is one base from a much larger clone. This chain connects TRBV7-9 to TRBJ2-2; TRBD2 aligns across 7 bases. The germline V gene encodes CDR1 SEHNR and CDR2 FQNEAQ (reference sequence). The CDR3 spans 17 residues. The V gene end was trimmed by 4 bases and the J gene end by 6 bases; junction bases not matched to a gene: 14. CDR3 bases: TGTGCCAGCAGCTGCCGGGCGGGGGACTACCCCGCCGGGGAGCTGTTTTTT. Its protein is CASSCRAGDYPAGELFF.

This clonotype has at least ten counts. The chain couples TRBV10-3 to TRBJ1-5, with a possible D match to TRBD1 (5 bases). The CDR3 sequence is 13 residues long. V lost 5 bases and J lost 5, with 10 bases in between. CDR1 and CDR2 (germline): ENHRY, SYGVKD. CDR3 DNA: TGTGCCATCAGTTCGACAGAGTATCAGCCCCAGCATTTT. This translates into CAISSTEYQPQHF.

Regarding this clonotype: A much larger clone differs by one base, so this may be a read error. This sequence joins TRBV3-1 and TRBJ2-1; no definite D call. The ends were cut back, 4 bases at V and 5 bases at J, with 12 bases in the middle. CDR1 is LGHDT, CDR2 YNNKEL, per germline (reference sequence). The CDR3 length is 14 residues. The CDR3 region is CASSRLYGDNEQFF. CDR3 coding DNA: TGTGCCAGCAGCCGCCTCTATGGCGACAATGAGCAGTTCTTC.

This clonotype was seen at least ten times. The chain employs TRBV7-9 and TRBJ1-1; D not certain. The CDR3 extends over 13 amino acids. Trimming removed 5 bases from V and 3 bases from J, with 10 bases in between. Germline V lookup: CDR1 SEHNR, CDR2 FQNEAQ (reference sequence). CDR3 nucleotides: TGTGCCAGCAGCCCTCAAAAGGACACTGAAGCTTTCTTT. Amino acids: CASSPQKDTEAFF.

This chain connects TRBV18 to TRBJ2-1, with a tentative D call TRBD1 (7 bases). Germline lookup yields CDR1 KGHSH and CDR2 LQKENI. Trimming pared 4 bases from V and 10 bases from J, leaving 17 bases between. The CDR3 loop spans 14 amino acids. The CDR3 nucleotides are TGTGCCAGCTCACGTGCGGGAAGGGGGCAAGAGCAGTTCTTC. This encodes CASSRAGRGQEQFF.

This clonotype was found many times. The chain is built from TRBV27 and TRBJ2-5, with 12 bases fitting TRBD1. Germline assignment: CDR1 MNHEY and CDR2 SMNVEV (reference sequence). The CDR3 runs 15 residues. V lost 4 bases, J lost 5 bases, and 5 bases stayed unmatched. CDR3 sequence reads: CASSSGQGAWETQYF. CDR3 DNA sequence: TGTGCCAGCAGTTCGGGACAGGGGGCATGGGAGACCCAGTACTTC.